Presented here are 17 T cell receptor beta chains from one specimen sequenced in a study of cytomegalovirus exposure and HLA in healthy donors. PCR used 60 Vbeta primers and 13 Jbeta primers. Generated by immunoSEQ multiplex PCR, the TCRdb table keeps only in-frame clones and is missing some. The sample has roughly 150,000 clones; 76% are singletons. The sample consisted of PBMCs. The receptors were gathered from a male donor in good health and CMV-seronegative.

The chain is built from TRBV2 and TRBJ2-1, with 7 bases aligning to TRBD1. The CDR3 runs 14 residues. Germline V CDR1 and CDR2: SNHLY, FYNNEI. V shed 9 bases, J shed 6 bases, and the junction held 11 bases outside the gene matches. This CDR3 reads CARGDRDSGNEQFF. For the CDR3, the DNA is TGTGCCAGGGGCGACAGGGATTCAGGCAATGAGCAGTTCTTC.

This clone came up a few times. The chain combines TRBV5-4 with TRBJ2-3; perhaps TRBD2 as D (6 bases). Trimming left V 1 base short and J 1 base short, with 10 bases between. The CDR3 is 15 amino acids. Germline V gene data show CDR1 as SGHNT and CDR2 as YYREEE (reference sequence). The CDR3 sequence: CASSLPGGGTDTQYF. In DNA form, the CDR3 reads TGTGCCAGCAGCTTGCCGGGCGGGGGCACAGATACGCAGTATTTT.

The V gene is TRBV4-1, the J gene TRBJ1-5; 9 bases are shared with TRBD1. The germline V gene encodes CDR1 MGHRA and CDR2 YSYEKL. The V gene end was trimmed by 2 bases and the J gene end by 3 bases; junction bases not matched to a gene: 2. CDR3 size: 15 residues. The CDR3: CASSQTGGTNQPQHF. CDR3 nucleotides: TGCGCCAGCAGCCAAACAGGGGGCACCAATCAGCCCCAGCATTTT.

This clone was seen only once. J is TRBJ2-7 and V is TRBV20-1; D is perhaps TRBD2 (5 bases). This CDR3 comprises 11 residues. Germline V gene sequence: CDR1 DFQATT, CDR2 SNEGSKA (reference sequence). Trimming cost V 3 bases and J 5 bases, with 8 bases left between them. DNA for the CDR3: TGCAGTGCTAGTGTGGGAGACGAGCAGTACTTC. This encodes CSASVGDEQYF.

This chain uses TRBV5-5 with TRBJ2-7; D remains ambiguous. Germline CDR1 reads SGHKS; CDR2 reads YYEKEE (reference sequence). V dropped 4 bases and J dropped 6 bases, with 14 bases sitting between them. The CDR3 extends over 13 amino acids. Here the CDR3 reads CASSPGMVLEQYF. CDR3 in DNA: TGTGCCAGCAGCCCGGGTATGGTTCTCGAGCAGTACTTC.

CDR3 sequence: CASSQRSDRVAFF. CDR3 bases: TGTGCCAGCAGCCAACGGTCGGACAGGGTGGCTTTCTTT. The genes are TRBV7-2 and TRBJ1-1; 8 bases line up with TRBD1. Losses at the gene ends were 5 bases for V and 11 bases for J; bases not matched to a gene: 10. The CDR3 loop spans 13 amino acids. Germline values: CDR1 SGHTA, CDR2 FQGNSA.

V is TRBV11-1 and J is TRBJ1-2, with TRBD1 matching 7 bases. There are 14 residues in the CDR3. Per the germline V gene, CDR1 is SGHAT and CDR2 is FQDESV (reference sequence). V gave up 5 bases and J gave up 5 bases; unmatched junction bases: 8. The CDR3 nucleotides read TGTGCCAGCAGCCGGGACAGTTCTTCGTATGGCTACACCTTC. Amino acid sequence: CASSRDSSSYGYTF.

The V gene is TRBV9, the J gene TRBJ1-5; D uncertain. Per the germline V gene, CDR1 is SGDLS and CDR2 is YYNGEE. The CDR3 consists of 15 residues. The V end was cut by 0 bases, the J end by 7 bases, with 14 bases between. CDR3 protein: CASSVEGSAGQPQHF. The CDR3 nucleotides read TGTGCCAGCAGCGTAGAAGGATCCGCCGGGCAGCCCCAGCATTTT.

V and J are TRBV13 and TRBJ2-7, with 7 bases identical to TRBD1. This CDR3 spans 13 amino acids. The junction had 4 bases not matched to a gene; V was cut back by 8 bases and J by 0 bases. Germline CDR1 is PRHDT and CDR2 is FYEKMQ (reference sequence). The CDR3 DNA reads TGTGCCAGCGAGCACAGGGGCTCCTACGAGCAGTACTTC. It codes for CASEHRGSYEQYF.

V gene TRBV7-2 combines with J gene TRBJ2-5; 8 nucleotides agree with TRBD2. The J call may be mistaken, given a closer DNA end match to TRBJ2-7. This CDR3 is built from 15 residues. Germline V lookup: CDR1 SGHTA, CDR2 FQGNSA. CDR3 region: CASSLDGLAVYEQYF. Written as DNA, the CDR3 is TGTGCCAGCAGCTTAGATGGACTAGCTGTCTACGAGCAGTACTTC.

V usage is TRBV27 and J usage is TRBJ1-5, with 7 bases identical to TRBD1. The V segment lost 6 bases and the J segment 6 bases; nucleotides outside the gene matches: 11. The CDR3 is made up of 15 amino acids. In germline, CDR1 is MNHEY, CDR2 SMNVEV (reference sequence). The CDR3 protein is CASRGESGGIQPQHF. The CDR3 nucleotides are TGTGCCAGCAGAGGAGAGTCAGGGGGAATTCAGCCCCAGCATTTT.

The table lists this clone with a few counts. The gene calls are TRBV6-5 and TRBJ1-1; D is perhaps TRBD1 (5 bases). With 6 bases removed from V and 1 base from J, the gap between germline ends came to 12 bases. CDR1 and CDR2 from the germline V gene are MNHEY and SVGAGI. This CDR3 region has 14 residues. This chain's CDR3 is CASRVDSPNTEAFF. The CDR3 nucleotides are TGTGCCAGCAGGGTAGACAGTCCGAACACTGAAGCTTTCTTT.

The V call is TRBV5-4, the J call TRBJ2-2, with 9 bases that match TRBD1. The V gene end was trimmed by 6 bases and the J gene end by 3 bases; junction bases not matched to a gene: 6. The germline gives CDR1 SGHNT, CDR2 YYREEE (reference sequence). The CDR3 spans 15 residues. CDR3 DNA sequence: TGTGCCAGCAAAGGACAGGGGCGGGACACCGGGGAGCTGTTTTTT. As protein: CASKGQGRDTGELFF.

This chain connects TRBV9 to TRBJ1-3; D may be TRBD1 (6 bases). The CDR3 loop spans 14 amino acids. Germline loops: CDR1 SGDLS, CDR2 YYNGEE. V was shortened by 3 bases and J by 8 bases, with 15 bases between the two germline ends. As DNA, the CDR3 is TGTGCCAGCAGCGCCTCAGGGGTAGACGACACCATATATTTT. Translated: CASSASGVDDTIYF.

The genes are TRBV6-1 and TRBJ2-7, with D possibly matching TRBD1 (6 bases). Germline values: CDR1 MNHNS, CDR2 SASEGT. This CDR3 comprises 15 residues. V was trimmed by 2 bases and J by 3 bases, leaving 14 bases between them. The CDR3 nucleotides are TGTGCCAGCAGTGAACGAGAGACAGGTCTCTACGAGCAGTACTTC. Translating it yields CASSERETGLYEQYF.

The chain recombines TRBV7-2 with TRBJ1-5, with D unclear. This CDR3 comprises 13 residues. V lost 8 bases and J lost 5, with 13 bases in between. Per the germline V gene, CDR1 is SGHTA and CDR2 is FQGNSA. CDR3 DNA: TGTGCCAGCGGCATTCGGGGAGATCAGCCCCAGCATTTT. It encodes CASGIRGDQPQHF.

This chain's CDR3 is CASSLAGQGVEQYF. For the CDR3, the DNA is TGTGCCAGCAGCTTAGCGGGACAGGGAGTCGAGCAGTACTTC. The J gene is TRBJ2-7, the V gene TRBV7-9; 9 nucleotides agree with TRBD1. The V gene's germline CDR1 is SEHNR and CDR2 FQNEAQ (reference sequence). This CDR3 comprises 14 residues. Trimming cost V 0 bases and J 6 bases; bases outside gene matches: 3.